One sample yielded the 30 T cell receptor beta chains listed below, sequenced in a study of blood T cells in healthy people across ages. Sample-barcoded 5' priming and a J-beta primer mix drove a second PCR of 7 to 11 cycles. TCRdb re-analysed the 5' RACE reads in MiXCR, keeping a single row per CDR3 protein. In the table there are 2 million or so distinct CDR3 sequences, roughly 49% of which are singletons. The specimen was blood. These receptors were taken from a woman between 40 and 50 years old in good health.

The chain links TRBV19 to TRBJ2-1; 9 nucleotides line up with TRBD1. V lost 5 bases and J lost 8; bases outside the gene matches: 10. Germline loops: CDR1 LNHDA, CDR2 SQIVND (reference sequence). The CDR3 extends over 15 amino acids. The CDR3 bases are TGTGCCAGTAGTGCCGCGGGACAGGGCACCGATGAGCAGTTCTTC. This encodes CASSAAGQGTDEQFF.

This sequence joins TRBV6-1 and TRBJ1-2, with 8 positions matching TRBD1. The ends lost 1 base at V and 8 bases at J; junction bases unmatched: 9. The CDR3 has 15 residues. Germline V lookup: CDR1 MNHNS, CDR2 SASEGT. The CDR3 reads CASSEGDRTGIGYTF. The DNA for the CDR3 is TGTGCCAGCAGTGAAGGAGATAGGACAGGGATCGGCTACACCTTC.

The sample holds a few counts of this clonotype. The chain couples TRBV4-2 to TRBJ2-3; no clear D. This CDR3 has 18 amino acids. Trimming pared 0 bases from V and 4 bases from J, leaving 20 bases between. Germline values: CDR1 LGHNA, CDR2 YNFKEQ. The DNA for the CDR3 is TGTGCCAGCAGCCAAGATTTGAGAAGCCAGCATCCCCCAGATACGCAGTATTTT. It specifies CASSQDLRSQHPPDTQYF.

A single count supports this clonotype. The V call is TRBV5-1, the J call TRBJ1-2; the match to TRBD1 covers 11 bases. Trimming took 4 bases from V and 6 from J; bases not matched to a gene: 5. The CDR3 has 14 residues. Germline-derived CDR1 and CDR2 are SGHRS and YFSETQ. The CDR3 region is CASSRTGGEDGYTF. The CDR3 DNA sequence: TGCGCCAGCAGCCGGACAGGGGGCGAGGATGGCTACACCTTC.

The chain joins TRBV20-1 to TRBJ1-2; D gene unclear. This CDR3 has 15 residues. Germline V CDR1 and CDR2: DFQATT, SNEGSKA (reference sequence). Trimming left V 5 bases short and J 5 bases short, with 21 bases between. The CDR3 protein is CSASRGSTDAYGYTF. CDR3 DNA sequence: TGCAGTGCTTCCCGAGGCAGCACAGACGCTTATGGCTACACCTTC.

The CDR3 DNA reads as TGTGCCAGCAGTCCCCAGGGCACGGGAAACACCATATATTTT. This codes for CASSPQGTGNTIYF. This sequence joins TRBV3-1 and TRBJ1-3; TRBD1 might be the D (5 bases). This CDR3 contains 14 residues. The V end lost 6 bases, the J end lost 4 bases, and 13 bases lay between the germline ends. In germline, CDR1 is LGHDT, CDR2 YNNKEL (reference sequence). The full variable domain, its missing parts supplied by reference TRBV3-1 and TRBJ1-3, is DTAVSQTPKYLVTQMGNDKSIKCEQNLGHDTMYWYKQDSKKFLKIMFSYNNKELIINETVPNRFSPKSPDKAHLNLHINSLELGDSAVYFCASSPQGTGNTIYFGEGSWLTVV.

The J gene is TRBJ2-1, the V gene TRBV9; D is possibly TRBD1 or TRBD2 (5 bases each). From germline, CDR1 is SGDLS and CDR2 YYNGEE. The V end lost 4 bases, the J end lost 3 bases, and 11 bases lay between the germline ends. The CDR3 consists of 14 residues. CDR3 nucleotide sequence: TGTGCCAGCAGCTCCGGGACCCACTACAATGAGCAGTTCTTC. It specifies CASSSGTHYNEQFF.

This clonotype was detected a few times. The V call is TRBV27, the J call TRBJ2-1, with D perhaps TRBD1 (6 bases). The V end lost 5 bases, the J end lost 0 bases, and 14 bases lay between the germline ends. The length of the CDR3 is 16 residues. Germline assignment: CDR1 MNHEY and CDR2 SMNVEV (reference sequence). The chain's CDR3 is CASSQRQASSYNEQFF. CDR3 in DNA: TGTGCCAGCAGTCAAAGACAGGCGAGCTCCTACAATGAGCAGTTCTTC.

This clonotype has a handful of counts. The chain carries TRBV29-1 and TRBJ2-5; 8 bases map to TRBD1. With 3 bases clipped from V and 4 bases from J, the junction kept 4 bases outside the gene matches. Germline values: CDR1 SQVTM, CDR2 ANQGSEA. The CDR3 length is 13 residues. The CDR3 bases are TGCAGCGTTGAGGACAGGGTGCGAGAGACCCAGTACTTC. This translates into CSVEDRVRETQYF.

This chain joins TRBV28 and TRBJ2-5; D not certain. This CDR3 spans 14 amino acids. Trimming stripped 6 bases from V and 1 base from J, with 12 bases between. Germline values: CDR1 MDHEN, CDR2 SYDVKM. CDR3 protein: CASRSFGPQETQYF. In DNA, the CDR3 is TGTGCCAGCAGGAGCTTTGGCCCCCAAGAGACCCAGTACTTC. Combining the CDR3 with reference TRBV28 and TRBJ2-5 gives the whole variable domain DVKVTQSSRYLVKRTGEKVFLECVQDMDHENMFWYRQDPGLGLRLIYFSYDVKMKEKGDIPEGYSVSREKKERFSLILESASTNQTSMYLCASRSFGPQETQYFGPGTRLLVL.

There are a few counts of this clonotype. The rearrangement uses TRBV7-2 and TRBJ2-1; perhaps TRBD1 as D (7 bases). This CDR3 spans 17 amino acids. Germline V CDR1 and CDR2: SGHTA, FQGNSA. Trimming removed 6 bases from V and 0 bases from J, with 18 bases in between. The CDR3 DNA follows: TGTGCCAGCAGACCAGGGGGTTGGGGGGCCTCCTACAATGAGCAGTTCTTC. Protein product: CASRPGGWGASYNEQFF.

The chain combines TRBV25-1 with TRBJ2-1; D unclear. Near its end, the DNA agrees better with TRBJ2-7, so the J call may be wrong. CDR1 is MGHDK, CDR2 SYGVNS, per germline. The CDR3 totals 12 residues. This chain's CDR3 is CASSERGSEQYF. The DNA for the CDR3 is TGTGCCAGCAGTGAACGAGGCAGCGAGCAGTACTTC.

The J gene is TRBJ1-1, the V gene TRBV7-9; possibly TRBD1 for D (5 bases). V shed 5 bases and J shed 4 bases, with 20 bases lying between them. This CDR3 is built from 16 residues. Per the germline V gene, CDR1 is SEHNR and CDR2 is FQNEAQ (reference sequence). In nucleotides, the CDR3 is TGTGCCAGCAGCGATTCCGGGACCCCAGTTGGCACTGAAGCTTTCTTT. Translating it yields CASSDSGTPVGTEAFF.

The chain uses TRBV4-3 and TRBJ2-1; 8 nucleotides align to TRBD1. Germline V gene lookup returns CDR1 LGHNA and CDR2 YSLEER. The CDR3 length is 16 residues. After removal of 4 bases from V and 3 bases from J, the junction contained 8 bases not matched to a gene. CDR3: CASSPKTGVDYNEQFF. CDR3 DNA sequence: TGCGCCAGCAGCCCAAAGACAGGGGTAGACTACAATGAGCAGTTCTTC.

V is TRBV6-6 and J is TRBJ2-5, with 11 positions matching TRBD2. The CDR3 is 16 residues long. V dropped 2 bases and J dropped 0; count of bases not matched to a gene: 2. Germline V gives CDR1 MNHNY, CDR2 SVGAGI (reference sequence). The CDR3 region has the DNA TGTGCCAGCAGTTACCCGGGACTAGCGGACCAAGAGACCCAGTACTTC. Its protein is CASSYPGLADQETQYF.

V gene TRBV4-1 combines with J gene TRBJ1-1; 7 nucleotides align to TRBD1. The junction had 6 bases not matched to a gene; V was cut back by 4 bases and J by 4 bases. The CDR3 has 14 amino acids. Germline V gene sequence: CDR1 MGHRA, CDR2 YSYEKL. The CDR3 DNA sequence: TGCGCCAGCAGCCCCCCTACAGGGGTCACTGAAGCTTTCTTT. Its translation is CASSPPTGVTEAFF.

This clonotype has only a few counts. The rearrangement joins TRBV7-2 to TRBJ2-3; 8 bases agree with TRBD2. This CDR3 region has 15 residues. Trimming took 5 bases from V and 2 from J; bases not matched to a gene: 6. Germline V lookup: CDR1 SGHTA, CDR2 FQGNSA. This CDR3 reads CASSLPGGHTDTQYF. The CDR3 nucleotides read TGTGCCAGCAGCCTCCCGGGGGGGCACACAGATACGCAGTATTTT.

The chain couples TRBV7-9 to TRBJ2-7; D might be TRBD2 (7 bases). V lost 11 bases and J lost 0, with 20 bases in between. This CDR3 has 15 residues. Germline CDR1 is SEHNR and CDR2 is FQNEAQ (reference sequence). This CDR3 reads CAGGATDNGSYEQYF. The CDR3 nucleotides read TGTGCCGGGGGGGCGACAGACAACGGCTCCTACGAGCAGTACTTC.

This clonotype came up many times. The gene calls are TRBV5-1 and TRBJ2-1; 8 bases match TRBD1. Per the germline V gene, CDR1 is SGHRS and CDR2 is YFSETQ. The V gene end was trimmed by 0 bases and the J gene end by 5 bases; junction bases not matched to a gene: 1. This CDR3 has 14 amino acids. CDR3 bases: TGCGCCAGCAGCTTGGGACAGGGGCACAATGAGCAGTTCTTC. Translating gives CASSLGQGHNEQFF.

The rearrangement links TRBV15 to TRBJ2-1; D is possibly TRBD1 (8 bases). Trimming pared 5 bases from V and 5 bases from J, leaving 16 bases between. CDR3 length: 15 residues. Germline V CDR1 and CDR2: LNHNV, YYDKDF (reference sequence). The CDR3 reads CATSGGGQANNEQFF. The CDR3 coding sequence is TGTGCCACCAGCGGGGGGGGACAGGCGAACAATGAGCAGTTCTTC.

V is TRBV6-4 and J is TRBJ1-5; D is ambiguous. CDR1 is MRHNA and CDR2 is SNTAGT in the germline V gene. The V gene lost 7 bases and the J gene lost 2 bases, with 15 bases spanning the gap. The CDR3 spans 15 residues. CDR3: CASTGLNIGNQPQHF. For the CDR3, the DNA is TGTGCCAGCACTGGACTTAATATAGGCAATCAGCCCCAGCATTTT.

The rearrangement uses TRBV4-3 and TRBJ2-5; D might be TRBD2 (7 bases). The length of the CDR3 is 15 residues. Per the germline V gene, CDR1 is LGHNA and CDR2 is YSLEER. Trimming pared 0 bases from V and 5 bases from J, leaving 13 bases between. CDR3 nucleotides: TGCGCCAGCAGCCAAGATTCGGGGGGCGTCGAGACCCAGTACTTC. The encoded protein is CASSQDSGGVETQYF.

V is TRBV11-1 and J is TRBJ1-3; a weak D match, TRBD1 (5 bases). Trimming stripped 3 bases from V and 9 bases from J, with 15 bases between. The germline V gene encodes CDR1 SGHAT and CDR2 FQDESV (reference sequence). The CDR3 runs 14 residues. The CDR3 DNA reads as TGTGCCAGCAGCTTCGCGGGGGTCGGAGGCACCATATATTTT. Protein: CASSFAGVGGTIYF.

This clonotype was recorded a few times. CDR3 in amino acids: CASSLEDQSTDTQYF. The CDR3 nucleotides read TGCGCCAGCAGCTTGGAGGACCAAAGCACAGATACGCAGTATTTT. This chain uses TRBV5-1 with TRBJ2-3; the D is unclear. The CDR3 consists of 15 residues. V lost 0 bases, J lost 0 bases, and 8 bases lay in between. Germline V gives CDR1 SGHRS, CDR2 YFSETQ.

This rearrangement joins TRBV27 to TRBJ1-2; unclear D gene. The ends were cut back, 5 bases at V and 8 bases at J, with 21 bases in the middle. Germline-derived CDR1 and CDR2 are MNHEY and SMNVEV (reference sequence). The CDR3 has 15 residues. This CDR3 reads CASSPNLGPRRGYTF. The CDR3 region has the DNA TGTGCCAGCAGTCCAAACCTGGGTCCCCGGAGAGGCTACACCTTC.

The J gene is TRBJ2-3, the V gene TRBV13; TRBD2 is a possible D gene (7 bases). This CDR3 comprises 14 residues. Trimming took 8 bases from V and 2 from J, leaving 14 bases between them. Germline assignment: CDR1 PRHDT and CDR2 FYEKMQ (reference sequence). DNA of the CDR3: TGTGCCAGCGAGGGGGGGGGCACCACAGATACGCAGTATTTT. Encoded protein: CASEGGGTTDTQYF.

The CDR3: CASSILSGANVLTF. The CDR3 DNA follows: TGTGCCAGCAGTATTCTCTCTGGGGCCAACGTCCTGACTTTC. The chain carries TRBV12-3 or TRBV12-4 and TRBJ2-6; D not resolved. Trimming pared 5 bases from V and 0 bases from J, leaving 5 bases between. This CDR3 has 14 residues.

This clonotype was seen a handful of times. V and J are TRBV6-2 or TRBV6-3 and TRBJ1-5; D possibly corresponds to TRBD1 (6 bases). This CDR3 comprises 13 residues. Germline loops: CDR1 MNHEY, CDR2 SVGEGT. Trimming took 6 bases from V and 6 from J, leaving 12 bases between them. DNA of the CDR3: TGTGCCAGCAGCACCACAGGGTTTCAGCCCCAGCATTTT. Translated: CASSTTGFQPQHF.

The CDR3 sequence is CSAPRGGSYNEQFF. In DNA form, the CDR3 reads TGCAGCGCTCCGCGGGGGGGCTCCTACAATGAGCAGTTCTTC. V is TRBV20-1 and J is TRBJ2-1, with 9 bases identical to TRBD2. The CDR3 length is 14 residues. From germline, CDR1 is DFQATT and CDR2 SNEGSKA (reference sequence).

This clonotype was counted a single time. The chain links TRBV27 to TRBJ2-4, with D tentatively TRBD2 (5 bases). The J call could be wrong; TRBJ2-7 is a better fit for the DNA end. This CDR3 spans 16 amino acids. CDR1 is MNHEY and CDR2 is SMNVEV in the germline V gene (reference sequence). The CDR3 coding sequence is TGTGCCAGCAGTTCCCGTGGGGTCGGGGTCCTCTACGAGCAGTACTTC. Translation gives CASSSRGVGVLYEQYF.